Sequencing of this T cell receptor (beta chain) was carried out in a study of shared clonotypes between healthy human individuals. With unsorted samples, genomic DNA was obtained from tens of millions of PBMCs. Investigators spread the genomic DNA of each subset evenly over several immunoSEQ plates. Original analysis: There were no quality scores in the junction-only immunoSEQ sequences, so filtering differed. Method: immunoSEQ multiplex PCR; TCRdb's copy keeps in-frame clones and lacks some. The D gene and trimming were derived from the DNA, and the V and J assignments and clone size from that table. The sample shows 490,000 or so clones, around 80% of them seen only once. The clonotype was recovered from a woman between 35 and 50 years old in good health. Some clones in this sample may be carry-over from other donors' samples. Sequencing input: PBMCs.

CDR3 in amino acids: CASSQDLSSNQPQHF. DNA of the CDR3: TGTGCCAGCAGCCAAGATCTGTCTAGCAATCAGCCCCAGCATTTT. The genes are TRBV4-2 and TRBJ1-5; D unclear. The CDR3 totals 15 residues. V was trimmed by 0 bases and J by 0 bases, leaving 6 bases between them. Per the germline V gene, CDR1 is LGHNA and CDR2 is YNFKEQ.